One sample yielded the 28 T cell receptor beta chains listed below, sequenced in a study of early stage breast cancer tumors. The method was immunoSEQ multiplex PCR; TCRdb's version includes in-frame clones alone and lacks a portion of them. The sample shows about 53,000 clones, over 80% of them seen only once. The specimen sequenced was blood. These receptors were collected from a person aged 70 to 79 with breast cancer.

The count of this clone is one. The V and J genes are TRBV29-1 and TRBJ1-2; 8 bases match TRBD1. The CDR3 loop spans 13 amino acids. Germline values: CDR1 SQVTM, CDR2 ANQGSEA. J lost 2 bases, V lost 6 bases, and 5 bases had no gene match. The CDR3 loop is CSVSDRANYGYTF. CDR3 in DNA: TGCAGCGTCTCGGACAGGGCCAACTATGGCTACACCTTC.

V is TRBV5-1 and J is TRBJ2-1; 14 bases are a match to TRBD2. Germline loops: CDR1 SGHRS, CDR2 YFSETQ. Trimming cost V 4 bases and J 4 bases; bases outside gene matches: 19. The CDR3 contains 21 residues. This CDR3 reads CASSPAVGLAGVKGRYNEQFF. The CDR3 DNA sequence: TGCGCCAGCAGCCCTGCCGTGGGACTAGCGGGAGTGAAGGGTCGTTACAATGAGCAGTTCTTC.

CDR3 nucleotides: TGTGCCAGCAGCTTGGGACAGGCCATCCAAGAGACCCAGTACTTC. Its translation: CASSLGQAIQETQYF. This chain joins TRBV13 and TRBJ2-5; 8 nucleotides agree with TRBD1. This CDR3 is built from 15 residues. Unmatched junction bases numbered 4, after V lost 3 bases and J lost 1 base. Germline V lookup: CDR1 PRHDT, CDR2 FYEKMQ (reference sequence). The full variable domain, completed using reference TRBV13 and TRBJ2-5, is AAGVIQSPRHLIKEKRETATLKCYPIPRHDTVYWYQQGPGQDPQFLISFYEKMQSDKGSIPDRFSAQQFSDYHSELNMSSLELGDSALYFCASSLGQAIQETQYFGPGTRLLVL.

The rearrangement joins TRBV28 to TRBJ2-7; 10 positions match TRBD2. The CDR3 has 15 amino acids. Germline assignment: CDR1 MDHEN and CDR2 SYDVKM. The ends lost 5 bases at V and 7 bases at J; junction bases unmatched: 11. The CDR3 here is CASSKGGGLASEQYF. The CDR3 nucleotides are TGTGCCAGCAGTAAGGGTGGGGGACTAGCGAGTGAGCAGTACTTC.

The genes are TRBV12-2 and TRBJ2-3; the table gives TRBD1 as D, unverified against the DNA. TRBV12-2 is designated a pseudogene. The CDR3 is 18 residues long. DNA for the CDR3: TGTGCAAGTCGCTTAGGCCACGCGGGACAGTGCGTCACAGATACGCAGTATTTT. Amino acid sequence: CASRLGHAGQCVTDTQYF.

The V call is TRBV6-1, the J call TRBJ2-5; 11 bases agree with TRBD2. V gave up 4 bases and J gave up 1 base; unmatched junction bases: 8. The CDR3 covers 17 residues. CDR1 and CDR2 (germline): MNHNS, SASEGT. The CDR3 nucleotides read TGTGCCAGCAGTGTCGGACTAGCGGGTATACCCCAAGAGACCCAGTACTTC. As protein: CASSVGLAGIPQETQYF.

The chain has TRBV5-1 and TRBJ2-7; 9 positions match TRBD1. V trimming: 1 base; J trimming: 5 bases; junction bases outside the gene matches: 7. Germline loops: CDR1 SGHRS, CDR2 YFSETQ. This CDR3 is built from 15 residues. CDR3 in amino acids: CASSLSTGGLNEQYF. For the CDR3, the DNA is TGCGCCAGCAGCTTGTCGACAGGGGGGTTGAACGAGCAGTACTTC.

This chain links TRBV6-5 with TRBJ1-2; 7 bases line up with TRBD1. Germline V lookup: CDR1 MNHEY, CDR2 SVGAGI. The CDR3 spans 12 residues. The V segment lost 9 bases and the J segment 6 bases; nucleotides outside the gene matches: 7. The CDR3 coding sequence is TGTGCCAGTCGAAGGGGGCTCGATGGCTACACCTTC. Its translation is CASRRGLDGYTF.

The chain employs TRBV5-1 and TRBJ1-2; D is unresolved. Germline CDR1 is SGHRS and CDR2 is YFSETQ. The CDR3 extends over 12 amino acids. V lost 4 bases, J lost 2 bases, and 6 bases lay in between. The CDR3 sequence: CASSLQNYGYTF. CDR3 DNA: TGCGCCAGCAGCCTACAGAACTATGGCTACACCTTC.

This chain joins TRBV7-2 and TRBJ2-5; D not resolved. The V end was cut by 0 bases, the J end by 7 bases, with 6 bases between. The CDR3 covers 12 residues. Germline CDR1 and CDR2: SGHTA and FQGNSA. CDR3 loop: CASSLAVGTQYF. CDR3 nucleotides: TGTGCCAGCAGCTTAGCCGTCGGGACCCAGTACTTC.

This chain joins TRBV7-3 and TRBJ2-3, with 8 bases matching TRBD1. Losses at the gene ends were 0 bases for V and 1 base for J; bases not matched to a gene: 6. Germline V lookup: CDR1 SGHTA, CDR2 FQGTGA. CDR3 length: 17 amino acids. The CDR3 coding sequence is TGTGCCAGCAGCTTAACGAGGGCAGGGGGCGGCACAGATACGCAGTATTTT. It codes for CASSLTRAGGGTDTQYF. The full variable domain, rest sourced from reference TRBV7-3 and TRBJ2-3, is GAGVSQTPSNKVTEKGKYVELRCDPISGHTALYWYRQSLGQGPEFLIYFQGTGAADDSGLPNDRFFAVRPEGSVSTLKIQRTERGDSAVYLCASSLTRAGGGTDTQYFGPGTRLTVL.

This sequence joins TRBV27 and TRBJ1-2; the match to TRBD1 covers 7 bases. CDR1 and CDR2 (germline): MNHEY, SMNVEV (reference sequence). The trim removed 6 bases at V and 6 bases at J, leaving 7 bases unmatched. The CDR3 consists of 13 residues. The CDR3 is CASRPWDRHGYTF. Here the CDR3 DNA reads TGTGCCAGCAGACCTTGGGACAGACATGGCTACACCTTC.

The chain recombines TRBV6-1 with TRBJ1-3, with 7 bases lining up with TRBD1. The CDR3 spans 14 residues. V lost 6 bases, J lost 8 bases, and 10 bases stayed unmatched. Germline V gene lookup returns CDR1 MNHNS and CDR2 SASEGT. DNA for the CDR3: TGTGCCAGCAGGAAGGGGCAGGGGGGCGACACCATATATTTT. Its translation: CASRKGQGGDTIYF.

The V gene is TRBV29-1, the J gene TRBJ2-5, with a weak D call TRBD2 (6 bases). Germline CDR1 reads SQVTM; CDR2 reads ANQGSEA. The CDR3 has 12 residues. V lost 4 bases and J lost 4, with 10 bases in between. The CDR3 DNA is TGCAGCGTTGGGAGGGCAGGAGAGACCCAGTACTTC. It encodes CSVGRAGETQYF.

The chain uses TRBV27 and TRBJ1-3, with D possibly being TRBD1 (6 bases). The germline V gene has CDR1 MNHEY and CDR2 SMNVEV (reference sequence). V shed 5 bases and J shed 10 bases, with 12 bases lying between them. This CDR3 is built from 12 residues. CDR3 in DNA: TGTGCCAGCAGTCCCGACAGGATTACCATATATTTT. This encodes CASSPDRITIYF.

V gene TRBV5-8 combines with J gene TRBJ2-2; the D gene is possibly TRBD2 (5 bases). Germline V gene lookup returns CDR1 SGHTS and CDR2 YDEGEE. Trimming stripped 4 bases from V and 5 bases from J, with 12 bases between. This CDR3 region has 14 residues. The CDR3, as DNA: TGTGCCAGCAGCCTAACTAGAGGAACCGGGGAGCTGTTTTTT. Translating gives CASSLTRGTGELFF.

This clone has a handful of counts. The J gene is TRBJ1-1, the V gene TRBV5-6; D is ambiguous. From germline, CDR1 is SGHDT and CDR2 YYEEEE. CDR3 length equals 14 residues. Trimming took 1 base from V and 1 from J, leaving 8 bases between them. The CDR3 DNA sequence: TGTGCCAGCAGCTTGTATCACAGGAACACTGAAGCTTTCTTT. This gives the protein CASSLYHRNTEAFF.

V gene TRBV11-2 combines with J gene TRBJ1-1; 8 bases line up with TRBD1. Looked up from germline, CDR1 is SGHAT and CDR2 is FQNNGV. V dropped 5 bases and J dropped 4; count of bases not matched to a gene: 18. This CDR3 comprises 18 residues. CDR3 in amino acids: CASSLMQGAGGFGTEAFF. The CDR3 nucleotides are TGTGCCAGCAGCCTAATGCAGGGGGCAGGGGGGTTTGGCACTGAAGCTTTCTTT.

The V and J genes are TRBV9 and TRBJ2-3; TRBD2 matches at 12 bases. V lost 0 bases to trimming and J lost 5 bases; unmatched junction nucleotides: 4. The CDR3 is made up of 16 amino acids. Germline values: CDR1 SGDLS, CDR2 YYNGEE. CDR3 in amino acids: CASSVDVGLAGDTQYF. The CDR3 DNA sequence: TGTGCCAGCAGCGTAGATGTGGGACTAGCGGGAGATACGCAGTATTTT.

V usage is TRBV11-2 and J usage is TRBJ2-3, with D uncertain. The CDR3 extends over 10 amino acids. The germline gives CDR1 SGHAT, CDR2 FQNNGV. Trimming pared 3 bases from V and 7 bases from J, leaving 2 bases between. CDR3: CASSFYTQYF. The CDR3 bases are TGTGCCAGCAGCTTCTATACGCAGTATTTT.

The rearrangement joins TRBV5-1 to TRBJ2-1, with 9 nucleotides matching TRBD2. The trim removed 2 bases at V and 8 bases at J, leaving 8 bases unmatched. Germline CDR1 and CDR2: SGHRS and YFSETQ. The CDR3 sequence is 15 residues long. CDR3 loop: CASSLRLAEVDEQFF. CDR3 coding DNA: TGCGCCAGCAGCTTAAGACTAGCGGAGGTGGATGAGCAGTTCTTC.

This chain joins TRBV19 and TRBJ1-2, with a weak D call TRBD1 (5 bases). Trimming shortened V by 5 bases and J by 4 bases, and 11 bases separated the two germline ends. Germline CDR1 is LNHDA and CDR2 is SQIVND (reference sequence). This CDR3 spans 13 amino acids. In DNA form, the CDR3 reads TGTGCCAGTAGTTTGACAGTGGCCTATGGCTACACCTTC. Translated, it gives CASSLTVAYGYTF. The full variable domain, in which reference TRBV19 and TRBJ1-2 provide the parts outside the CDR3, is DGGITQSPKYLFRKEGQNVTLSCEQNLNHDAMYWYRQDPGQGLRLIYYSQIVNDFQKGDIAEGYSVSREKKESFPLTVTSAQKNPTAFYLCASSLTVAYGYTFGSGTRLTVV.

The chain carries TRBV9 and TRBJ1-3, with a weak D call TRBD1 (5 bases). Germline V gene data show CDR1 as SGDLS and CDR2 as YYNGEE. Trimming shortened V by 4 bases and J by 3 bases, and 14 bases separated the two germline ends. This CDR3 contains 15 residues. CDR3 nucleotides: TGTGCCAGCAGCACTCGGGGGGTTAATGGAAACACCATATATTTT. It codes for CASSTRGVNGNTIYF. Using reference TRBV9 and TRBJ1-3 for the parts outside the CDR3, the full variable domain is DSGVTQTPKHLITATGQRVTLRCSPRSGDLSVYWYQQSLDQGLQFLIQYYNGEERAKGNILERFSAQQFPDLHSELNLSSLELGDSALYFCASSTRGVNGNTIYFGEGSWLTVV.

V gene TRBV6-5 combines with J gene TRBJ1-5; D is ambiguous. Germline V gene lookup returns CDR1 MNHEY and CDR2 SVGAGI. Trimming cost V 6 bases and J 0 bases, with 9 bases left between them. This CDR3 has 14 amino acids. Here the CDR3 reads CASRRDYSNQPQHF. The CDR3 coding sequence is TGTGCCAGCAGGAGAGATTATAGCAATCAGCCCCAGCATTTT.

The chain has TRBV5-6 and TRBJ1-2; no clear D gene. The CDR3 covers 13 residues. Germline V gene data show CDR1 as SGHDT and CDR2 as YYEEEE. Trimming left V 4 bases short and J 8 bases short, with 15 bases between. The CDR3 sequence: CASSPFSVYGYTF. DNA of the CDR3: TGTGCCAGCAGCCCATTCTCGGTTTACGGCTACACCTTC.

The V call is TRBV7-8, the J call TRBJ1-2; 7 bases line up with TRBD1. There are 17 residues in the CDR3. From germline, CDR1 is SGHVS and CDR2 FQNEAQ. V was clipped by 1 base and J by 8 bases; unmatched bases: 16. As DNA, the CDR3 is TGTGCCAGCAGCTTAGTGGGGCGAGCGACAGGGTCCGAGGGCTACACCTTC. Its protein product is CASSLVGRATGSEGYTF.

V usage is TRBV7-8 and J usage is TRBJ2-5, with D hard to call. The V end lost 2 bases, the J end lost 1 base, and 8 bases lay between the germline ends. Germline V lookup: CDR1 SGHVS, CDR2 FQNEAQ. CDR3 length equals 14 residues. The CDR3 is CASSLLAFQETQYF. The CDR3 DNA reads as TGTGCCAGCAGCTTATTGGCCTTCCAAGAGACCCAGTACTTC. The full variable domain, rest sourced from reference TRBV7-8 and TRBJ2-5, is GAGVSQSPRYKVAKRGQDVALRCDPISGHVSLFWYQQALGQGPEFLTYFQNEAQLDKSGLPSDRFFAERPEGSVSTLKIQRTQQEDSAVYLCASSLLAFQETQYFGPGTRLLVL.

CDR3 sequence (DNA): TGTGCCAGCACCGAGGTCGGGGTCAATGAGCAGTTCTTC. It is translated as CASTEVGVNEQFF. The V call is TRBV28, the J call TRBJ2-1; possibly TRBD2 for D (5 bases). CDR3 size: 13 residues. The germline CDR1 and CDR2 sequences are MDHEN and SYDVKM. Trimming pared 7 bases from V and 6 bases from J, leaving 13 bases between.